A selection of T cell receptor beta chains follows, all from one sample in a study of cytomegalovirus exposure and HLA in healthy donors. Some clones are missing from TCRdb's copy, which holds only in-frame ones; the method was immunoSEQ multiplex PCR. The sample shows roughly 84,000 clones, around 66% of them seen only once. The source material was PBMCs. All receptors derive from a woman aged 40 to 50 in good health and CMV-seropositive. Each CDR3 is given with its conserved first and last residue. Fields, in order: CDR3 length, D gene, J gene, V gene, clone size, CDR3 protein, CDR3 DNA. A D gene is named only where the DNA matches it firmly. For some rows the clone size is stated as once, few or many, or as a class when expanded; others skip it.

>13|-|TRBJ2-1|TRBV29-1|-
CSVVRGLYNEQFF
TGCAGCGTTGTAAGGGGCCTCTACAATGAGCAGTTCTTC
>11|-|TRBJ1-2|TRBV20-1|-
CSAYRLTRYTF
TGCAGTGCGTACAGGCTTACACGCTACACCTTC
>14|-|TRBJ1-4|TRBV28|few
CASSLGQFNEKLFF
TGTGCCAGCAGTTTGGGGCAGTTTAATGAAAAACTGTTTTTT
>13|TRBD1|TRBJ2-1|TRBV6-1|-
CASRGQVYNEQFF
TGTGCCAGCAGGGGACAGGTCTACAATGAGCAGTTCTTC
>15|TRBD1|TRBJ1-4|TRBV28|-
CASSPSGGRGEKLFF
TGTGCCAGCAGTCCATCAGGGGGCCGGGGAGAAAAACTGTTTTTT
>16|-|TRBJ1-4|TRBV10-3|-
CAISESLQPTNEKLFF
TGTGCCATCAGTGAGTCGTTACAGCCTACGAATGAAAAACTGTTTTTT
>15|TRBD2|TRBJ2-7|TRBV7-2|-
CASSKPHGGEYEQYF
TGTGCCAGCAGCAAACCTCATGGGGGGGAATACGAGCAGTACTTC
>12|TRBD1|TRBJ1-2|TRBV10-3|few
CAIRGTDYGYTF
TGTGCCATCAGGGGGACAGACTATGGCTACACCTTC
>15|TRBD1|TRBJ2-1|TRBV28|-
CASRYAGQGFDEQFF
TGTGCCAGCAGGTACGCTGGACAGGGGTTCGATGAGCAGTTCTTC
>17|TRBD1|TRBJ1-5|TRBV28|-
CASSFTPGQASNQPQHF
TGTGCCAGCAGCTTTACTCCGGGACAGGCCAGCAATCAGCCCCAGCATTTT
>14|TRBD1|TRBJ1-6|TRBV30|few
CAWQGTGGTSPLHF
TGTGCCTGGCAAGGTACAGGGGGAACTTCACCCCTCCACTTT
>16|-|TRBJ2-3|TRBV5-6|few
CASSHVARQGQDTQYF
TGTGCCAGCAGCCATGTCGCGCGGCAGGGGCAAGATACGCAGTATTTT
>14|TRBD2|TRBJ2-2|TRBV19|-
CASSGTSVAGELFF
TGTGCCAGTAGTGGCACTAGCGTCGCCGGGGAGCTGTTTTTT
>16|TRBD1|TRBJ1-3|TRBV7-9|-
CASSLDRGIAGNTIYF
TGTGCCAGCAGCTTGGACAGGGGTATAGCTGGAAACACCATATATTTT
>15|-|TRBJ2-1|TRBV19|-
CATQSGYHSYNEQFF
TGTGCCACTCAGAGCGGGTATCACTCCTACAATGAGCAGTTCTTC
>17|-|TRBJ1-1|TRBV5-5|-
CASSLYPSLALNTEAFF
TGTGCCAGCAGCCTCTATCCATCTTTAGCCCTGAACACTGAAGCTTTCTTT
>15|TRBD1|TRBJ1-2|TRBV28|few
CASTMTGGIVYGYTF
TGTGCCAGCACAATGACAGGGGGCATTGTCTATGGCTACACCTTC
>14|-|TRBJ1-5|TRBV6-6|-
CASSYNRGNQPQHF
TGTGCCAGCAGTTATAACAGGGGCAATCAGCCCCAGCATTTT